The clone carrying this TCR beta chain occurred many times. Study processing details: Estimated nucleated cell counts came from reference gene primer amplification. The table came from immunoSEQ multiplex PCR; TCRdb's copy has only in-frame clones and leaves some out. V and J calls and clone size come straight from that table; D and trimming were deduced from the DNA. The sample records more than 80,000 clones, 80% being singletons. These data belong to a study of blood T cell repertoires in COVID-19. Study summary: Sites across the United States, Italy and Spain contributed samples from acute and convalescent COVID-19.

Looked up from germline, CDR1 is MGHRA and CDR2 is YSYEKL. J gave up 5 bases and V 3 bases, and 9 bases lay outside the gene matches. This CDR3 spans 16 amino acids. This clonotype was sampled from a human donor in a cohort sampled during active COVID-19. The sequenced sample consisted of peripheral blood. This chain links TRBV4-1 with TRBJ2-7; 11 bases are a match to TRBD2. The CDR3 spells CASSQGLAANANEQYF. For the CDR3, the DNA is TGCGCCAGCAGCCAGGGACTAGCGGCAAACGCTAACGAGCAGTACTTC.